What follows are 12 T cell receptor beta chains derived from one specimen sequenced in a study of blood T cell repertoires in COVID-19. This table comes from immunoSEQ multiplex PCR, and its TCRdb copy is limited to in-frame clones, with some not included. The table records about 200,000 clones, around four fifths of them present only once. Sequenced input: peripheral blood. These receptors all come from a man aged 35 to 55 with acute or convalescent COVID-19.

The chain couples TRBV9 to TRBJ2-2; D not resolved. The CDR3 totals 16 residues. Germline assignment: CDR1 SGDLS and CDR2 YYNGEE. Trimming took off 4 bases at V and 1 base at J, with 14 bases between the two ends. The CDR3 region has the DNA TGTGCCAGCAGCCCCCGGGTTCTTGTGAACACCGGGGAGCTGTTTTTT. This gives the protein CASSPRVLVNTGELFF.

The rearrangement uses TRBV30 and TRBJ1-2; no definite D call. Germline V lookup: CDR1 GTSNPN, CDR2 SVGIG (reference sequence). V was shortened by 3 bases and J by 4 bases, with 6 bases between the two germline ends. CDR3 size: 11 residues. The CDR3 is CAWRAGYGYTF. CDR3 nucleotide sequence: TGTGCCTGGAGGGCGGGCTATGGCTACACCTTC.

CDR3 region: CASEPTVSGNTIYF. The CDR3 DNA sequence: TGTGCCAGCGAGCCCACAGTCTCTGGAAACACCATATATTTT. The chain couples TRBV25-1 to TRBJ1-3; D unresolved. The CDR3 loop spans 14 amino acids. Trimming shortened V by 8 bases and J by 0 bases, and 11 bases separated the two germline ends. The germline V gene has CDR1 MGHDK and CDR2 SYGVNS.

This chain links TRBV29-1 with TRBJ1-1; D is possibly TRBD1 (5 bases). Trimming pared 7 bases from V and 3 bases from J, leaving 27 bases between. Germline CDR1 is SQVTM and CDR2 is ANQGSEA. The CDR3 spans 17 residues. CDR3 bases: TGCAGCGCCCAAGCGATAACCCCGGGCAGGGCGGACACTGAAGCTTTCTTT. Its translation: CSAQAITPGRADTEAFF.

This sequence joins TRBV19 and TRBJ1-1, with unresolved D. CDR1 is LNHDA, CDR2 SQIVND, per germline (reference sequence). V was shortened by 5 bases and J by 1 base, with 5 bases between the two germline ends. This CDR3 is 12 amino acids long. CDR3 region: CASSQANTEAFF. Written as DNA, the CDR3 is TGTGCCAGTAGTCAGGCGAACACTGAAGCTTTCTTT.

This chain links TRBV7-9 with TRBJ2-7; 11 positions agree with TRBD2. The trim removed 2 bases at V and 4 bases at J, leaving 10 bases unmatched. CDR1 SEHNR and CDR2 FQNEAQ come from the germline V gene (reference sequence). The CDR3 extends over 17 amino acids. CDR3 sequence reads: CASSLIPGLAEVYEQYF. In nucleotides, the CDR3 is TGTGCCAGCAGCTTAATTCCGGGACTAGCGGAGGTATACGAGCAGTACTTC.

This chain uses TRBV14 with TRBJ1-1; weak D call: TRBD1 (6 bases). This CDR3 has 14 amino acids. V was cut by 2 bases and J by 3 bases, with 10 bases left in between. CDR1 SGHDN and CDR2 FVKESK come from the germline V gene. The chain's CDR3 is CASSQTGTDTEAFF. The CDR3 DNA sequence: TGTGCCAGCAGCCAAACAGGGACGGACACTGAAGCTTTCTTT.

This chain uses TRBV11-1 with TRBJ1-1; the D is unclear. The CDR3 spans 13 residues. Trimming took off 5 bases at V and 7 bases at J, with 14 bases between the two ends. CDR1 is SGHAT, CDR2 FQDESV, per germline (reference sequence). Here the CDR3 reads CASSPRNRFEAFF. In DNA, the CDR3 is TGTGCCAGCAGCCCCAGGAACAGATTTGAAGCTTTCTTT. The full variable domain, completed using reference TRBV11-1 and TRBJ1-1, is EAEVAQSPRYKITEKSQAVAFWCDPISGHATLYWYRQILGQGPELLVQFQDESVVDDSQLPKDRFSAERLKGVDSTLKIQPAELGDSAMYLCASSPRNRFEAFFGQGTRLTVV.

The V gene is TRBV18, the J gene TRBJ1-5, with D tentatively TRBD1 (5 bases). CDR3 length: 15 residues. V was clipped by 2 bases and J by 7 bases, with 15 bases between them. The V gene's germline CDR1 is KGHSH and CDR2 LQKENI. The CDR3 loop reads CASSPYSPGGQPQHF. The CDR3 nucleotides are TGTGCCAGCTCACCATACAGCCCCGGGGGGCAGCCCCAGCATTTT.

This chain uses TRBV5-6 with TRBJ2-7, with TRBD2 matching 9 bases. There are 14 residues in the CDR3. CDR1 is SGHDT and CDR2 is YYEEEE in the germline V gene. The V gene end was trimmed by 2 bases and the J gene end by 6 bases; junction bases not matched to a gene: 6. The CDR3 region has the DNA TGTGCCAGCAGCTTCCTAGCGGGACTGGGCGAGCAGTACTTC. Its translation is CASSFLAGLGEQYF.

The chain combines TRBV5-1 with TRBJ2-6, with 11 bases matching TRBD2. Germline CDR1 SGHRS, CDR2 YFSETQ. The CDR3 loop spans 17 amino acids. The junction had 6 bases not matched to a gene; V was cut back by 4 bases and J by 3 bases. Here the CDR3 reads CASSLTSGRGGANVLTF. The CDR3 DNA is TGCGCCAGCAGCCTAACTAGCGGGAGAGGTGGGGCCAACGTCCTGACTTTC. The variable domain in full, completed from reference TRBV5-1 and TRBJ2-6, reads KAGVTQTPRYLIKTRGQQVTLSCSPISGHRSVSWYQQTPGQGLQFLFEYFSETQRNKGNFPGRFSGRQFSNSRSEMNVSTLELGDSALYLCASSLTSGRGGANVLTFGAGSRLTVL.

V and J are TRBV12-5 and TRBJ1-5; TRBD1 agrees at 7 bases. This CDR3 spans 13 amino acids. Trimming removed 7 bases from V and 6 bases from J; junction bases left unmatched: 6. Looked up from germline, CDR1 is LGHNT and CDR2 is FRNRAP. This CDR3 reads CASALDRAQPQHF. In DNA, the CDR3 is TGTGCTAGTGCCCTAGACAGGGCTCAGCCCCAGCATTTT.